A single sample is the source of the 12 T cell receptor beta chains below, sequenced in a study of blood T cell repertoires in COVID-19. The method was immunoSEQ multiplex PCR; TCRdb's version includes in-frame clones alone and lacks a portion of them. Here the sample spans fewer than 95,000 clones, 89% being singletons. Input material: peripheral blood. Source of these receptors: a man aged 50 or older with acute or convalescent COVID-19.

The chain is built from TRBV12-3 or TRBV12-4 and TRBJ1-1, with D unresolved. The CDR3 has 13 amino acids. V was pared by 2 bases and J by 4 bases, with 8 bases between. The CDR3: CASSLQRGTEAFF. In DNA, the CDR3 is TGTGCCAGCAGTTTACAACGAGGCACTGAAGCTTTCTTT.

The chain has TRBV6-2 or TRBV6-3 and TRBJ2-2; 7 bases align to TRBD1. V was pared by 2 bases and J by 0 bases, with 12 bases of the junction left unmatched. CDR1 is MNHEY, CDR2 SVGEGT, per germline. This CDR3 has 19 residues. This CDR3 reads CASSYTTGWGYSNTGELFF. For the CDR3, the DNA is TGTGCCAGCAGTTACACGACAGGGTGGGGATATTCGAACACCGGGGAGCTGTTTTTT.

The genes are TRBV6-1 and TRBJ1-1; 9 positions agree with TRBD1. Germline V gives CDR1 MNHNS, CDR2 SASEGT. The ends lost 4 bases at V and 5 bases at J; junction bases unmatched: 14. The CDR3 loop spans 17 amino acids. CDR3 residues: CASSGSRDRVPRTEAFF. The CDR3 bases are TGTGCCAGCAGTGGAAGCCGGGACAGGGTTCCGCGAACTGAAGCTTTCTTT.

The chain carries TRBV9 and TRBJ2-1; 11 nucleotides line up with TRBD2. Looked up from germline, CDR1 is SGDLS and CDR2 is YYNGEE. There are 18 residues in the CDR3. J was trimmed by 0 bases and V by 2 bases; bases with no gene match: 7. The CDR3: CASSVGSGGVSSYNEQFF. The DNA of the CDR3 is TGTGCCAGCAGCGTCGGTAGCGGGGGGGTTAGCTCCTACAATGAGCAGTTCTTC.

As regards this clone: Because the CDR3's place on the DNA is in doubt, the DNA is left out and the CDR3 is given as listed by TCRdb. This chain uses TRBV4-1 with TRBJ2-7; TRBD2 is the table's D call, not checked against the DNA. The CDR3 spans 17 amino acids, including both terminal residues. Germline V lookup: CDR1 MGHRA, CDR2 YSYEKL. CDR3 in amino acids: CASSQFFGLATTYEQYV.

This chain joins TRBV19 and TRBJ2-1, with D possibly matching TRBD1 (6 bases). The CDR3 runs to 13 residues. Per germline, CDR1 LNHDA and CDR2 SQIVND (reference sequence). V was cut by 3 bases and J by 9 bases, with 12 bases left in between. In DNA form, the CDR3 reads TGTGCCAGTAGTATTCTACTAGGGGGTGAGCAGTTCTTC. Amino acids: CASSILLGGEQFF.

The chain is built from TRBV9 and TRBJ2-2; D is perhaps TRBD2 (6 bases). The V gene lost 4 bases and the J gene lost 1 base, with 11 bases spanning the gap. CDR1 is SGDLS and CDR2 is YYNGEE in the germline V gene. This CDR3 has 15 residues. The CDR3 region has the DNA TGTGCCAGCAGCTTTATTAGCGGGAACACCGGGGAGCTGTTTTTT. It translates to CASSFISGNTGELFF.

The gene calls are TRBV11-2 and TRBJ1-1; D unresolved. Trimming took 2 bases from V and 10 from J, leaving 14 bases between them. Germline values: CDR1 SGHAT, CDR2 FQNNGV. The CDR3 loop spans 13 amino acids. CDR3 region: CASSLSLILGAFF. As DNA, the CDR3 is TGTGCCAGCAGCTTATCACTGATTCTAGGAGCTTTCTTT.

This rearrangement joins TRBV20-1 to TRBJ1-5; D is unclear. CDR1 and CDR2 (germline): DFQATT, SNEGSKA (reference sequence). CDR3 length equals 14 residues. V shed 3 bases and J shed 0 bases, with 9 bases lying between them. CDR3 nucleotide sequence: TGCAGTGCTAGTTGGCGGAATAGCAATCAGCCCCAGCATTTT. Its protein is CSASWRNSNQPQHF.

This chain connects TRBV18 to TRBJ2-3; D might be TRBD2 (6 bases). Trimming stripped 0 bases from V and 1 base from J, with 11 bases between. This CDR3 is built from 16 residues. Germline V gene data show CDR1 as KGHSH and CDR2 as LQKENI. The CDR3 DNA reads TGTGCCAGCTCACCACCCGGGAGTAGAGGCACAGATACGCAGTATTTT. Residues: CASSPPGSRGTDTQYF.

The genes are TRBV4-1 and TRBJ1-1, with 10 bases lining up with TRBD1. Trimming cost V 2 bases and J 5 bases; bases outside gene matches: 8. From germline, CDR1 is MGHRA and CDR2 YSYEKL. This CDR3 is built from 16 residues. This chain's CDR3 is CASSQLLGQGSTEAFF. CDR3 DNA sequence: TGCGCCAGCAGCCAACTCCTGGGACAGGGGAGTACTGAAGCTTTCTTT.

The chain recombines TRBV5-5 with TRBJ1-2; TRBD1 agrees at 8 bases. Germline V lookup: CDR1 SGHKS, CDR2 YYEKEE (reference sequence). CDR3 length: 14 residues. Losses at the gene ends were 4 bases for V and 8 bases for J; bases not matched to a gene: 10. The CDR3 is CASSTRGRESGYTF. The CDR3 bases are TGTGCCAGCAGCACCAGGGGGCGCGAGTCCGGCTACACCTTC.